Sequencing of this T cell receptor (beta chain) was carried out in a study of CD4 T cells in relation to SARS-CoV-2 and coronaviruses. Study summary: Patient ages ranged from about 20 to 72, median 38.

Regarding the study as a whole: Pre-pandemic and post-infection samples never came from the same donor.

To note about this clone: Its specificity is not known.

V lost 6 bases, J lost 1 base, and 7 bases lay in between. CDR3 length equals 13 residues. The V gene's germline CDR1 is MNHEY and CDR2 SVGAGI. Uncultured naive and memory CD4+ T cells supplied DNA for deep TCR-beta sequencing. Sequenced by immunoSEQ multiplex PCR; TCRdb stores in-frame clones only, minus some. The top ten hold around 0.4% of the sample, which has around 54,000 clones, 92% seen once. This TCR was recovered from an adult with COVID-19. Sequencing was done on a sample of naive CD4+ T cells from PBMCs. This sample's subset: naive CD4+ T cells isolated by negative enrichment. This chain uses TRBV6-5 with TRBJ1-5; weak D call: TRBD1 (6 bases). CDR3 nucleotides: TGTGCCAGCAGGGACAGAAGCAATCAGCCCCAGCATTTT. As protein: CASRDRSNQPQHF.